These T cell receptor beta chains were read from a single sample in a study of identical twins' blood T cells. TCRdb itself ran the 5' RACE reads through MiXCR, one entry per CDR3 protein. Of hundreds of thousands of distinct CDR3 sequences in the sample, roughly 28% were seen once. The specimen sequenced was PBMCs. The receptor set was obtained from a woman aged 18 to 50 in good health. CDR3s include the opening cysteine and the closing phenylalanine or tryptophan. D genes are given only for firm matches. Some rows have no size entry. The others give once, few or many, or a class for an expanded clone.

cdr3_aa: CASSLTDSLSYEQYF
cdr3_nt: TGCGCCAGCAGCTTAACCGACAGCCTATCCTACGAGCAGTACTTC
clone_size: few
v_call: TRBV5-1
j_call: TRBJ2-7
d_call: -

cdr3_aa: CSAHTPGLAGESSYNEQFF
cdr3_nt: TGCAGTGCTCATACCCCGGGACTAGCGGGAGAAAGCTCCTACAATGAGCAGTTCTTC
clone_size: -
v_call: TRBV20-1
j_call: TRBJ2-1
d_call: TRBD2

cdr3_aa: CASSHRVMDTGELFF
cdr3_nt: TGTGCCAGCAGCCACAGGGTAATGGACACCGGGGAGCTGTTTTTT
clone_size: -
v_call: TRBV7-6
j_call: TRBJ2-2
d_call: -

cdr3_aa: CASSFTGWSGNTIYF
cdr3_nt: TGCGCCAGCAGCTTCACAGGGTGGTCGGGAAACACCATATATTTT
clone_size: few
v_call: TRBV5-1
j_call: TRBJ1-3
d_call: -

cdr3_aa: CASSLGALYGYTF
cdr3_nt: TGTGCCAGCAGCTTGGGGGCTCTCTATGGCTACACCTTC
clone_size: many
v_call: TRBV13
j_call: TRBJ1-2
d_call: -

cdr3_aa: CASGLTSSYNEQFF
cdr3_nt: TGCGCCAGCGGCTTAACCTCTTCCTACAATGAGCAGTTCTTC
clone_size: once
v_call: TRBV5-1
j_call: TRBJ2-1
d_call: -

cdr3_aa: CSVAPVSSYNEQFF
cdr3_nt: TGCAGCGTTGCCCCAGTTAGCTCCTACAATGAGCAGTTCTTC
clone_size: -
v_call: TRBV29-1
j_call: TRBJ2-1
d_call: -

cdr3_aa: CASSVGEAFF
cdr3_nt: TGTGCCAGCAGTGTTGGTGAAGCTTTCTTT
clone_size: -
v_call: TRBV2
j_call: TRBJ1-1
d_call: -

cdr3_aa: CASSYLAGVYQETQYF
cdr3_nt: TGTGCCAGCAGCTATTTAGCGGGGGTGTACCAAGAGACCCAGTACTTC
clone_size: once
v_call: TRBV7-9
j_call: TRBJ2-5
d_call: TRBD2

cdr3_aa: CSVKEENYGYTF
cdr3_nt: TGCAGCGTTAAGGAAGAGAACTATGGCTACACCTTC
clone_size: -
v_call: TRBV29-1
j_call: TRBJ1-2
d_call: -

cdr3_aa: CASSLRFESEAFF
cdr3_nt: TGTGCCAGCAGCTTAAGATTTGAGTCCGAAGCTTTCTTT
clone_size: few
v_call: TRBV5-4
j_call: TRBJ1-1
d_call: -

cdr3_aa: CASSLNRGGNGYTF
cdr3_nt: TGTGCCAGCAGCCTAAACAGGGGCGGGAATGGCTACACCTTC
clone_size: few
v_call: TRBV7-9
j_call: TRBJ1-2
d_call: TRBD1

cdr3_aa: CASSLDPTGNQPQHF
cdr3_nt: TGTGCCAGCAGCTTAGACCCGACAGGCAATCAGCCCCAGCATTTT
clone_size: -
v_call: TRBV11-2
j_call: TRBJ1-5
d_call: -

cdr3_aa: CASSLTSNTEAFF
cdr3_nt: TGTGCCAGTAGCCTTACCTCGAACACTGAAGCTTTCTTT
clone_size: many
v_call: TRBV19
j_call: TRBJ1-1
d_call: -

cdr3_aa: CATSRVRGRGTEAFF
cdr3_nt: TGTGCCACCAGCAGAGTTAGGGGGCGCGGCACTGAAGCTTTCTTT
clone_size: few
v_call: TRBV15
j_call: TRBJ1-1
d_call: TRBD1

cdr3_aa: CASSRGGVPYPDQPQHF
cdr3_nt: TGTGCCAGCAGCCGTGGGGGAGTGCCTTACCCCGATCAGCCCCAGCATTTT
clone_size: -
v_call: TRBV7-9
j_call: TRBJ1-5
d_call: -

cdr3_aa: CAIRDTRSYEQYF
cdr3_nt: TGTGCCATTCGGGACACCCGCTCCTACGAGCAGTACTTC
clone_size: few
v_call: TRBV10-3
j_call: TRBJ2-7
d_call: -

cdr3_aa: CASSLTVGTEAFF
cdr3_nt: TGTGCCAGCAGCTTGACAGTTGGGACTGAAGCTTTCTTT
clone_size: many
v_call: TRBV6-5
j_call: TRBJ1-1
d_call: -

cdr3_aa: CASREDRIYGYTF
cdr3_nt: TGTGCCAGCAGAGAAGACAGGATCTATGGCTACACCTTC
clone_size: few
v_call: TRBV2
j_call: TRBJ1-2
d_call: -

cdr3_aa: CSVIQGYEQYF
cdr3_nt: TGCAGCGTAATACAGGGTTACGAGCAGTACTTC
clone_size: -
v_call: TRBV29-1
j_call: TRBJ2-7
d_call: -

cdr3_aa: CASSPPSGVDTQYF
cdr3_nt: TGTGCCAGCTCACCACCTAGCGGGGTGGATACGCAGTATTTT
clone_size: few
v_call: TRBV18
j_call: TRBJ2-3
d_call: TRBD2

cdr3_aa: CASTRQADTEAFF
cdr3_nt: TGTGCCAGCACCCGCCAGGCAGACACTGAAGCTTTCTTT
clone_size: few
v_call: TRBV7-8
j_call: TRBJ1-1
d_call: -

cdr3_aa: CASSETGDQYNEQFF
cdr3_nt: TGTGCCAGCAGCGAGACAGGGGACCAATACAATGAGCAGTTCTTC
clone_size: few
v_call: TRBV9
j_call: TRBJ2-1
d_call: TRBD1

cdr3_aa: CASSLGYLTGELFF
cdr3_nt: TGTGCCAGCAGTTTAGGCTATCTAACCGGGGAGCTGTTTTTT
clone_size: many
v_call: TRBV27
j_call: TRBJ2-2
d_call: -

cdr3_aa: CSATPSGTSGRVGTDTQYF
cdr3_nt: TGCAGTGCTACGCCCTCCGGGACTAGCGGGAGAGTAGGTACAGATACGCAGTATTTT
clone_size: few
v_call: TRBV20-1
j_call: TRBJ2-3
d_call: TRBD2

cdr3_aa: CSARGGGTDTQYF
cdr3_nt: TGCAGTGCTAGAGGGGGCGGCACAGATACGCAGTATTTT
clone_size: -
v_call: TRBV20-1
j_call: TRBJ2-3
d_call: -

cdr3_aa: CASRQPGIVREQYF
cdr3_nt: TGTGCCAGCCGACAGCCTGGAATAGTGAGGGAGCAGTACTTC
clone_size: few
v_call: TRBV10-3
j_call: TRBJ2-7
d_call: -

cdr3_aa: CASSYGASNEQFF
cdr3_nt: TGTGCCAGCAGTTACGGGGCTTCCAATGAGCAGTTCTTC
clone_size: many
v_call: TRBV6-6
j_call: TRBJ2-1
d_call: -

cdr3_aa: CASQGDSPLHF
cdr3_nt: TGTGCCAGCCAGGGAGATTCACCCCTCCACTTT
clone_size: -
v_call: TRBV2
j_call: TRBJ1-6
d_call: -

cdr3_aa: CASSTRQGTEAFF
cdr3_nt: TGTGCCAGTAGTACCCGACAGGGCACTGAAGCTTTCTTT
clone_size: many
v_call: TRBV19
j_call: TRBJ1-1
d_call: TRBD1

cdr3_aa: CSVDTLSSYNEQFF
cdr3_nt: TGCAGCGTTGACACCCTTAGCTCCTACAATGAGCAGTTCTTC
clone_size: few
v_call: TRBV29-1
j_call: TRBJ2-1
d_call: -

cdr3_aa: CSAEEIGAVETQYF
cdr3_nt: TGCAGTGCTGAAGAAATTGGGGCAGTGGAGACCCAGTACTTC
clone_size: few
v_call: TRBV20-1
j_call: TRBJ2-5
d_call: -

cdr3_aa: CASVSGSGTGELFF
cdr3_nt: TGTGCCAGCGTCTCAGGAAGTGGCACCGGGGAGCTGTTTTTT
clone_size: -
v_call: TRBV2
j_call: TRBJ2-2
d_call: -